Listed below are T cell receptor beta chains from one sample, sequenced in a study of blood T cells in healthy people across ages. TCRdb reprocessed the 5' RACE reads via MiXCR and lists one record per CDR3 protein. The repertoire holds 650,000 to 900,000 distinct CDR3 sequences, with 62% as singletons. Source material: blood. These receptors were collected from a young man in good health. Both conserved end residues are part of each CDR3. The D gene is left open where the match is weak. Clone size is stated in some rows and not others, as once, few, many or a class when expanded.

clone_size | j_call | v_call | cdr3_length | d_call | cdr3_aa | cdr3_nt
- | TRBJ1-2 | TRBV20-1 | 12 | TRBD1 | CSALGRGPGYTF | TGCAGTGCTCTCGGCAGGGGGCCTGGCTACACCTTC
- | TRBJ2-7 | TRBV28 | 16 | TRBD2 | CASSSPLAGDSYEQYF | TGTGCCAGCAGTTCTCCCCTAGCGGGGGATAGCTACGAGCAGTACTTC
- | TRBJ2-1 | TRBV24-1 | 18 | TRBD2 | CATSDTGTNYAHYNEQFF | TGTGCCACCAGTGATACCGGGACTAACTATGCCCACTACAATGAGCAGTTCTTC
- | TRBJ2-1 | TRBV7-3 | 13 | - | CASSSGTNDEQFF | TGTGCCAGCAGCTCCGGGACGAATGATGAGCAGTTCTTC
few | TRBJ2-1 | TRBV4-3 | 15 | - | CASSQEQSAYNEQFF | TGCGCCAGCAGCCAAGAACAGAGTGCCTACAATGAGCAGTTCTTC
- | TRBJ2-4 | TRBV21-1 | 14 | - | CASSKSSGVDIQYF | TGTGCCAGCAGCAAATCATCAGGGGTTGACATTCAGTACTTC
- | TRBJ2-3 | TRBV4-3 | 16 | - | CASSRSRAPGRDTQYF | TGCGCCAGCAGCCGTTCCCGGGCCCCGGGGCGAGATACGCAGTATTTT
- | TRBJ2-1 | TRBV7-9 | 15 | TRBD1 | CASSSRGQTYNEQFF | TGTGCCAGCAGCTCCCGGGGACAGACCTACAATGAGCAGTTCTTC
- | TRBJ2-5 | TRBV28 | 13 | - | CATEVAVAETQYF | TGTGCCACGGAAGTAGCGGTGGCGGAGACCCAGTACTTC
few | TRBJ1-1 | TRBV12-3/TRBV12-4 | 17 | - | CASSLLLGSSGLTEAFF | TGTGCCAGCAGTTTGCTTCTCGGTTCCTCGGGGTTGACTGAAGCTTTCTTT
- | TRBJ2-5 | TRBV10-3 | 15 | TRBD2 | CAISANLAGEETQYF | TGTGCCATCAGTGCCAATCTAGCGGGGGAAGAGACCCAGTACTTC
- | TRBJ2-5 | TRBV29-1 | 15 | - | CSVRAGETLQETQYF | TGCAGCGTTCGGGCGGGCGAAACCTTACAAGAGACCCAGTACTTC
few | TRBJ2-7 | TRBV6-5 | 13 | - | CASSIQGFGEQYF | TGTGCCAGCAGTATACAGGGTTTTGGCGAGCAGTACTTC
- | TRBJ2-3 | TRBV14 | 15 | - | CASSQVGVSTDTQYF | TGTGCCAGCAGCCAAGTCGGCGTTAGCACAGATACGCAGTATTTT
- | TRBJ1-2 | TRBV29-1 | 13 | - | CSASREGPYGYTF | TGCAGCGCCTCCCGCGAGGGCCCCTATGGCTACACCTTC
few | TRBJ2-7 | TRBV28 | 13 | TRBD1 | CASKTGSSYEQYF | TGTGCCAGCAAGACAGGGTCCTCCTACGAGCAGTACTTC
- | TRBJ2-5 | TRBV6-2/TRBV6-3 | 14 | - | CASSLAYRSETQYF | TGTGCCAGCAGCCTAGCTTATCGGTCAGAGACCCAGTACTTC
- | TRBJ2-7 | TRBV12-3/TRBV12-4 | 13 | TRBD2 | CASSLIAGHEQYF | TGTGCCAGCAGTTTAATAGCGGGGCACGAGCAGTACTTC
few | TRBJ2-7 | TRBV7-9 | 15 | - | CASSFLTGSSYEQYF | TGTGCCAGCAGCTTTCTGACAGGTAGCTCCTACGAGCAGTACTTC
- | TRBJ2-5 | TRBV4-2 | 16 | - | CASSQPSLVSLETQYF | TGTGCCAGCAGCCAACCCTCCCTTGTATCCTTGGAGACCCAGTACTTC
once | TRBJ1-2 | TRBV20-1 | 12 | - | CSASGGRYGYTF | TGCAGTGCTAGCGGCGGTCGCTATGGCTACACCTTC
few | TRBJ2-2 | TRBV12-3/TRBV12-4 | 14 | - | CASRRDDNTGELFF | TGTGCCAGCAGGCGAGACGACAACACCGGGGAGCTGTTTTTT
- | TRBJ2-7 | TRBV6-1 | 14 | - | CASSWDGSSYEQYF | TGTGCCAGCAGCTGGGACGGGAGCTCCTACGAGCAGTACTTC
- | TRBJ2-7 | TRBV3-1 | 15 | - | CASSQPGTRSYEQYF | TGTGCCAGCAGCCAGCCCGGGACTCGATCCTACGAGCAGTACTTC
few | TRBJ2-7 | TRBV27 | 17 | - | CASSLGGGSRYPYEQYF | TGTGCCAGCAGTTTAGGAGGTGGTAGCAGGTACCCCTACGAGCAGTACTTC
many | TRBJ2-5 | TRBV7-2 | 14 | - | CASSFLGYQETQYF | TGTGCCAGCAGCTTTCTGGGGTACCAAGAGACCCAGTACTTC
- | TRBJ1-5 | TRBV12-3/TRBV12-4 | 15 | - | CASRKSGQSNQPQHF | TGTGCCAGCAGAAAATCGGGGCAGTCTAATCAGCCCCAGCATTTT
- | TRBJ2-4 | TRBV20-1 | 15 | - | CSAPKRGLGEMDQYF | TGCAGTGCTCCGAAAAGGGGATTAGGCGAGATGGACCAGTACTTC
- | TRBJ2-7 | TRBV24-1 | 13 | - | CATSDSSNYEQYF | TGTGCCACCAGTGACTCTAGCAACTACGAGCAGTACTTC
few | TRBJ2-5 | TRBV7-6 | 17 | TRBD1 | CASSLGLPGQGQETQYF | TGTGCCAGCAGCTTAGGACTGCCGGGACAGGGGCAAGAGACCCAGTACTTC
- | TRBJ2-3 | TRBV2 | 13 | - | CASSGLMADTQYF | TGTGCCAGCAGTGGTTTGATGGCAGATACGCAGTATTTT
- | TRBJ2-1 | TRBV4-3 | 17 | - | CASSQGRGSDSYNEQFF | TGCGCCAGCAGCCAAGGTCGGGGGTCGGACTCCTACAATGAGCAGTTCTTC
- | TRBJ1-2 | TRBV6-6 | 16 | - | CASSYSGVGVNYGYTF | TGTGCCAGCAGTTACTCGGGGGTCGGGGTCAACTATGGCTACACCTTC
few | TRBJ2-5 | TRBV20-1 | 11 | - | CSASEEETQYF | TGCAGTGCTAGTGAAGAAGAGACCCAGTACTTC
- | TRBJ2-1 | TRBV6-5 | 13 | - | CASSQRAYNEQFF | TGTGCCAGCAGCCAGCGGGCTTACAATGAGCAGTTCTTC
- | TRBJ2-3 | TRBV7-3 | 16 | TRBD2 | CASSLNSLAGEGAQYF | TGTGCCAGCAGCTTAAATTCGCTAGCGGGGGAAGGAGCGCAGTATTTT
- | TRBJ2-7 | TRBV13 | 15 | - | CASSDGLGLYNEQYF | TGTGCCAGCAGCGACGGTTTGGGTCTCTACAATGAGCAGTACTTC
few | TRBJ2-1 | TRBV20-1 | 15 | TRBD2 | CSARESGSSYNEQFF | TGCAGTGCTAGAGAAAGCGGGAGCTCCTACAATGAGCAGTTCTTC
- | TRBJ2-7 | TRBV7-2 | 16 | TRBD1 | CASSFLRTGNSYEQYF | TGTGCCAGCAGCTTCCTCCGGACAGGAAACTCCTACGAGCAGTACTTC
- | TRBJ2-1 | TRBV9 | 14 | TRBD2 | CASSVRGGYNEQFF | TGTGCCAGCAGCGTTAGGGGAGGGTACAATGAGCAGTTCTTC
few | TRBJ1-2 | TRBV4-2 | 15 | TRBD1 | CASSAPDRGNYGYTF | TGTGCCAGCAGCGCTCCTGACAGGGGGAACTATGGCTACACCTTC
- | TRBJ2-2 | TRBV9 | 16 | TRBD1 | CASSQTTGWVSGELFF | TGTGCCAGCAGTCAGACGACAGGGTGGGTTTCCGGGGAGCTGTTTTTT
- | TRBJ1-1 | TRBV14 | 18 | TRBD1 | CASSQMRSGTGGDTEAFF | TGTGCCAGCAGCCAGATGAGGTCCGGGACAGGGGGTGACACTGAAGCTTTCTTT
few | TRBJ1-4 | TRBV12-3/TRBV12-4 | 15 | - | CASSAQASTNEKLFF | TGTGCCAGCTCTGCACAGGCCTCAACTAATGAAAAACTGTTTTTT
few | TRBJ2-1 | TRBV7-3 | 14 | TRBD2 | CASSSSGGRSEQFF | TGTGCCAGCAGCTCAAGCGGGGGCCGAAGTGAGCAGTTCTTC
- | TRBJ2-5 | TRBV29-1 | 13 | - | CSVGGTADGTQYF | TGCAGCGTCGGTGGGACTGCCGACGGGACCCAGTACTTC
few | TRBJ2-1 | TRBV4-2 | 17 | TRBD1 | CASSQGYRGQVRNEQFF | TGTGCCAGCAGCCAAGGTTACAGGGGGCAAGTTCGTAACGAGCAGTTCTTC
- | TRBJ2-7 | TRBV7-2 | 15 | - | CASSSRWGTSYEQYF | TGTGCCAGCAGCTCAAGGTGGGGGACCTCCTACGAGCAGTACTTC
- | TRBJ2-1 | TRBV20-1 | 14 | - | CSARSPSSYNEQFF | TGCAGTGCTAGATCGCCCAGCTCCTACAATGAGCAGTTCTTC
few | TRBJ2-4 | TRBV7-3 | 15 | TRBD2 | CASSFSSGGANIQYF | TGTGCCAGCAGCTTCTCTAGCGGGGGGGCCAACATTCAGTACTTC